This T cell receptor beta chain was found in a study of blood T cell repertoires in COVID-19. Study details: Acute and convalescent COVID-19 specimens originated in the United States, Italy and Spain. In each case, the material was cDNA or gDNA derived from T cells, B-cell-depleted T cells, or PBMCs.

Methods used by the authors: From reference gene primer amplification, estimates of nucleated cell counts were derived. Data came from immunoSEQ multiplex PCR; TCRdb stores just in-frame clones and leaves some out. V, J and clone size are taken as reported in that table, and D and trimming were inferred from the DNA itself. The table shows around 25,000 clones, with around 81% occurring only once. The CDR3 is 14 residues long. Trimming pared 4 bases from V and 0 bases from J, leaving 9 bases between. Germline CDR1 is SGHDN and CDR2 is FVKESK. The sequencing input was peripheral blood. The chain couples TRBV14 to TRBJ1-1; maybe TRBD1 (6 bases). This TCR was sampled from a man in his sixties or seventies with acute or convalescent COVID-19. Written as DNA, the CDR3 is TGTGCCAGCAGCCGGACAGCTCTGAACACTGAAGCTTTCTTT. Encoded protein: CASSRTALNTEAFF. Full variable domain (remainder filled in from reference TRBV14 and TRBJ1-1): EAGVTQFPSHSVIEKGQTVTLRCDPISGHDNLYWYRRVMGKEIKFLLHFVKESKQDESGMPNNRFLAERTGGTYSTLKVQPAELEDSGVYFCASSRTALNTEAFFGQGTRLTVV.